Each of the 6 T cell receptor beta chains below was sequenced from the same sample in a study of blood T cell repertoires in COVID-19. Here immunoSEQ multiplex PCR was the method, and the copy in TCRdb shows in-frame clones only, minus some. The table lists under 45,000 clones, 87% of them singletons, with roughly 3.8% in the top ten. Sequencing used peripheral blood. These TCRs come from a man in his forties with COVID-19, enrolled during active disease.

V is TRBV10-3 and J is TRBJ2-7; a weak D match, TRBD2 (5 bases). Per the germline V gene, CDR1 is ENHRY and CDR2 is SYGVKD. V was cut by 2 bases and J by 5 bases, with 13 bases left in between. The CDR3 is made up of 14 amino acids. The CDR3 DNA sequence: TGTGCCATCAGTGAGCAACGAGGAGCGGACGAGCAGTACTTC. Translation gives CAISEQRGADEQYF.

This clone was seen only a few times. This chain connects TRBV2 to TRBJ2-7; 12 bases map to TRBD1. Germline V gene data show CDR1 as SNHLY and CDR2 as FYNNEI. V dropped 3 bases and J dropped 4; count of bases not matched to a gene: 1. The CDR3 is 14 amino acids. This CDR3 reads CASSEGQGAYEQYF. In DNA form, the CDR3 reads TGTGCCAGCAGTGAGGGACAGGGGGCTTACGAGCAGTACTTC.

V usage is TRBV7-9 and J usage is TRBJ1-2; TRBD1 agrees at 8 bases. Looked up from germline, CDR1 is SEHNR and CDR2 is FQNEAQ (reference sequence). The CDR3 is made up of 16 amino acids. J was trimmed by 0 bases and V by 5 bases; bases with no gene match: 8. This CDR3 is CASSPGQAQANYGYTF. The CDR3 DNA sequence: TGTGCCAGCAGCCCGGGACAGGCGCAAGCTAACTATGGCTACACCTTC.

V usage is TRBV10-3 and J usage is TRBJ1-1; D perhaps matches TRBD1 (6 bases). CDR3 length: 13 residues. The ends were cut back, 6 bases at V and 4 bases at J, with 12 bases in the middle. Germline-derived CDR1 and CDR2 are ENHRY and SYGVKD. Here the CDR3 reads CAISPTGFTEAFF. The CDR3 DNA follows: TGTGCCATCAGCCCGACAGGTTTCACTGAAGCTTTCTTT.

The V call is TRBV7-7, the J call TRBJ2-1; 11 bases fit TRBD2. Germline CDR1 SSHAT, CDR2 FNYEAQ (reference sequence). The CDR3 spans 15 residues. V lost 5 bases and J lost 5; bases outside the gene matches: 5. The CDR3 sequence: CASSRLAGRDNEQFF. CDR3 sequence (DNA): TGTGCCAGCAGCCGACTAGCGGGGCGGGACAATGAGCAGTTCTTC.

V is TRBV2 and J is TRBJ2-7, with 8 nucleotides matching TRBD2. CDR1 and CDR2 (germline): SNHLY, FYNNEI. The CDR3 length is 14 residues. V shed 6 bases, J shed 6 bases, and the junction held 10 bases outside the gene matches. CDR3 loop: CASSLLAGQSEQYF. CDR3 nucleotide sequence: TGTGCCAGCAGCCTCCTAGCGGGTCAAAGCGAGCAGTACTTC.